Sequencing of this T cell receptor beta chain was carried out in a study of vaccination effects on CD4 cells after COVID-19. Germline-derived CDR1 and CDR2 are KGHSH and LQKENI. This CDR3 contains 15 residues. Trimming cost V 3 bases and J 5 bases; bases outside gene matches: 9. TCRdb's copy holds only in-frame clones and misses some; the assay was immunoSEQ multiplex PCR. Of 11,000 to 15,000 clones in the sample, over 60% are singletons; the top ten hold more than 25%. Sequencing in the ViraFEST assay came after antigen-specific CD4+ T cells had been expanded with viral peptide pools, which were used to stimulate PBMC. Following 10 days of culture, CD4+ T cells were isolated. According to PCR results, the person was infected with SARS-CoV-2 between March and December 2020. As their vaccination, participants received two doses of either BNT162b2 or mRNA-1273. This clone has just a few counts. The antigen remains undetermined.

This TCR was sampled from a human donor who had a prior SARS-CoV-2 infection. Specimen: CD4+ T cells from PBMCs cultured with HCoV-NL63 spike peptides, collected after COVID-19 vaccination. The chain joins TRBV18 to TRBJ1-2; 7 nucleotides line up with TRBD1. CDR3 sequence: CASSPRPRDSYGYTF. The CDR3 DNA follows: TGTGCCAGCTCACCCAGACCTCGGGACAGTTATGGCTACACCTTC.